The source of this TCR beta chain is a study of T cell changes during pregnancy in multiple sclerosis. Sequenced by immunoSEQ multiplex PCR; TCRdb stores in-frame clones only, minus some. The profile shows roughly 63,000 clones, roughly 93% of them singletons. The junction had 5 bases not matched to a gene; V was cut back by 0 bases and J by 6 bases. CDR3 size: 15 residues. CDR1 and CDR2 from the germline V gene are LGHNA and YSLEER. This clonotype was sampled from a female donor with multiple sclerosis, enrolled in a pregnancy study. V and J are TRBV4-3 and TRBJ1-5, with TRBD1 identical over 7 bases. The starting material was CD8+ T cells from peripheral blood mononuclear cells, obtained in the second trimester of pregnancy. The CDR3 region has the DNA TGCGCCAGCAGCCAAGATGCAGGGGGATTTCAGCCCCAGCATTTT. The encoded protein is CASSQDAGGFQPQHF.